This T cell receptor beta chain was recorded in a study of vaccination and CD4 T cells after COVID-19. This clonotype has only a few counts. Its cognate antigen is unknown. CDR3 length: 13 residues. Germline V gene sequence: CDR1 SGHRS, CDR2 YFSETQ. Trimming stripped 4 bases from V and 7 bases from J, with 15 bases between. Study results and limitations: For convalescent patients, 304 of the 307 vaccine-specific clones analyzed were classified as spike mono-reactive. SARS-CoV-2-reactive clonotypes showed a nonsignificant median rise from about 20 to 38.

Cultured CD4+ T cells had their DNA profiled by the Oncomine TCR Beta short-read assay. Investigators obtained genomic DNA by extraction from cultured CD4+ T cells. Using its own MiXCR run on the PCR reads, TCRdb lists one record per CDR3 protein. In the table there are about 10,000 distinct CDR3 sequences, around a quarter of which are singletons. Treatment noted: roughly 10-day PBMC culture with coronavirus spike peptide pools or control peptides (ViraFEST assay). Once cultured roughly 10 days, CD4+ T cells underwent isolation by negative selection. The gene calls are TRBV5-1 and TRBJ2-7; tentative D call: TRBD1 (7 bases). This TCR was recovered from a human donor who received a COVID-19 vaccine. This material consisted of CD4+ T cells from blood, cultured in vitro, taken before SARS-CoV-2 vaccination. CDR3 region: CASSPLRGEEQYF. DNA for the CDR3: TGCGCCAGCAGCCCCCTCAGGGGGGAAGAGCAGTACTTC.